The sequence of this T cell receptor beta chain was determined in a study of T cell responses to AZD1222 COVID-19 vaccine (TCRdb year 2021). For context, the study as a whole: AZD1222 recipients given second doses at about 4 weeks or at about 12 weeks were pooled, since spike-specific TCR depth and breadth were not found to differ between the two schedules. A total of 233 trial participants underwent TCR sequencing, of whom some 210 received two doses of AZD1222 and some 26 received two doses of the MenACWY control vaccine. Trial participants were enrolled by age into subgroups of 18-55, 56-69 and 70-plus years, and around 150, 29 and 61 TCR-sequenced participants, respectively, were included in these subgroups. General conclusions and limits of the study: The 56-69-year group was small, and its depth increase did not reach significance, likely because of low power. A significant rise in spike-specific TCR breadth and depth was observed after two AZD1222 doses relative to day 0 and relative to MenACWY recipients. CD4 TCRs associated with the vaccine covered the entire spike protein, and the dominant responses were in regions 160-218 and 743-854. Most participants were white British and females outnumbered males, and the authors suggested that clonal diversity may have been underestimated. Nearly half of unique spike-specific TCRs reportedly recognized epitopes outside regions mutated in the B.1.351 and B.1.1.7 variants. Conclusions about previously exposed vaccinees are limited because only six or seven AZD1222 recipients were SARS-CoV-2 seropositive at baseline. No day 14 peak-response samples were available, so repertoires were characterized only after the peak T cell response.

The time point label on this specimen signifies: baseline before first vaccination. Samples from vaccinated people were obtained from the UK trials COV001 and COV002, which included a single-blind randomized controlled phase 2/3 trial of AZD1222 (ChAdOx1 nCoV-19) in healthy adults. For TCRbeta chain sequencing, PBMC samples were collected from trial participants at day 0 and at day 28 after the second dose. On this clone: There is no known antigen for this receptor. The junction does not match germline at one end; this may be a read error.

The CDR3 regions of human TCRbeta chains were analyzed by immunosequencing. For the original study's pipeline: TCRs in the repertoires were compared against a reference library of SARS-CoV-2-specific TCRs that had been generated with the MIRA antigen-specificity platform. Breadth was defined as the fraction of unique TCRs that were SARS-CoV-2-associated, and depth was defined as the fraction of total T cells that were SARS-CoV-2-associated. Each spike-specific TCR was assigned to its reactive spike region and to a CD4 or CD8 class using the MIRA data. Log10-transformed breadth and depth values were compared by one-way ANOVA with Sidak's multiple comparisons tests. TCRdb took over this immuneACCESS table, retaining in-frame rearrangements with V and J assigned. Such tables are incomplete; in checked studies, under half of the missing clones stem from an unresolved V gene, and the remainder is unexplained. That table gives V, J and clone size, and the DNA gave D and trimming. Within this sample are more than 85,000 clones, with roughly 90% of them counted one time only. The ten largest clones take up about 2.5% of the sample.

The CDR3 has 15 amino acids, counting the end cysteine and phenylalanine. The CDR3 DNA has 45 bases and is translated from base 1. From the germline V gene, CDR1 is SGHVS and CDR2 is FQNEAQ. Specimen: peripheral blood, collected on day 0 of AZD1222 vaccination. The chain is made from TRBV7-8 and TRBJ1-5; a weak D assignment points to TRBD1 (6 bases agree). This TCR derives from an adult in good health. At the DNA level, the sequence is TGTGCCAGCAGCTCAGCAACAGGGTTCAATCAGCTCCAGCATTTT. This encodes CASSSATGFNQLQHF.